Listed below are T cell receptor beta chains from one sample, sequenced in a study of blood T cell repertoires in COVID-19. Clones were sequenced by immunoSEQ multiplex PCR, and TCRdb holds only the in-frame ones, with some missing. The repertoire holds 250,000 to 350,000 clones, with 89% as singletons. The sequenced material came from peripheral blood. These TCRs come from a woman aged 60-75 years with acute or convalescent COVID-19. Both conserved end residues are part of each CDR3. The D gene is left open where the match is weak. Only some rows state a clone size, as once, few, many or a class for expanded clones.

V: TRBV4-1
D: -
size: -
J: TRBJ2-7
DNA: TGCGCCAGCAGCCAAGATAGGGGGTCCTACGAGCAGTACTTC
CDR3: CASSQDRGSYEQYF

V: TRBV12-1
D: -
size: -
J: TRBJ2-7
DNA: TGTGCCAGCAGCTGCGGGCCCTCCGACGAGCAGTACTTC
CDR3: CASSCGPSDEQYF

V: TRBV6-5
D: TRBD1
size: once
J: TRBJ1-5
DNA: TGTGCCAGCAGGGACAGGGGAGATCAGCCCCAGCATTTT
CDR3: CASRDRGDQPQHF

V: TRBV4-1
D: -
size: -
J: TRBJ2-3
DNA: TGCGCCAGCAGCCAAGATAGCATGGCAGGGACAACAGATACGCAGTATTTT
CDR3: CASSQDSMAGTTDTQYF

V: TRBV20-1
D: TRBD2
size: -
J: TRBJ2-3
DNA: TGCAGTGCTAGTCTCCTGCGGGAGAGGCCAGATACGCAGTATTTT
CDR3: CSASLLRERPDTQYF

V: TRBV7-7
D: -
size: once
J: TRBJ1-3
DNA: TGTGCTAGCAGCTCGTTGGTGGGCCCTGGAAACACCATATATTTT
CDR3: CASSSLVGPGNTIYF

V: TRBV10-3
D: -
size: once
J: TRBJ1-1
DNA: TGTGCCATCGGCGGGGGGGGGAACACTGAAGCTTTCTTT
CDR3: CAIGGGGNTEAFF

V: TRBV5-6
D: -
size: -
J: TRBJ2-7
DNA: TGTGCCAGCAGCTTTGGACAGCCGTCCTACGAGCAGTACTTC
CDR3: CASSFGQPSYEQYF

V: TRBV7-7
D: -
size: once
J: TRBJ2-6
DNA: TGTGCCAGCGGGCGGACAGACGGCTCTGGGGCCAACGTCCTGACTTTC
CDR3: CASGRTDGSGANVLTF

V: TRBV7-9
D: TRBD1
size: once
J: TRBJ2-1
DNA: TGTGCCAGCAGCCGACAGGGCCATGAGCAGTTCTTC
CDR3: CASSRQGHEQFF

V: TRBV4-1
D: -
size: -
J: TRBJ1-4
DNA: TGCGCCAGCAGCCAAGTAGAGGTGAATGAAAAACTGTTTTTT
CDR3: CASSQVEVNEKLFF

V: TRBV28
D: TRBD1
size: -
J: TRBJ1-4
DNA: TGTGCCAGCAGTTTCCGACAGGGTCGGACTAATGAAAAACTGTTTTTT
CDR3: CASSFRQGRTNEKLFF

V: TRBV28
D: -
size: -
J: TRBJ2-3
DNA: TGTGCCAGCAGTTTAAGTTTGCTAGGGGTTAGCACAGATACGCAGTATTTT
CDR3: CASSLSLLGVSTDTQYF

V: TRBV4-3
D: -
size: few
J: TRBJ2-2
DNA: TGCGCCAGCAGCCAAGATGCAGGCAGGTTAAACACCGGGGAGCTGTTTTTT
CDR3: CASSQDAGRLNTGELFF

V: TRBV18
D: TRBD1
size: -
J: TRBJ2-7
DNA: TGTGCCAGCTCACTTGGGACAGGGAATTACGAGCAGTACTTC
CDR3: CASSLGTGNYEQYF

V: TRBV12-3/TRBV12-4
D: -
size: -
J: TRBJ2-2
DNA: TGTGCCAGCAGTTTCCTCAATGAGGGGGAGCTGTTTTTT
CDR3: CASSFLNEGELFF

V: TRBV4-2
D: -
size: once
J: TRBJ2-3
DNA: TGTGCCAGCAGCCAAGATCCCCTAGCGTCTAGCACAGATACGCAGTATTTT
CDR3: CASSQDPLASSTDTQYF

V: TRBV29-1
D: -
size: -
J: TRBJ1-4
DNA: TGCAGCGTTGTTGGGAGGCAGGGAAAACTGTTTTTT
CDR3: CSVVGRQGKLFF

V: TRBV5-6
D: TRBD1
size: -
J: TRBJ1-1
DNA: TGTGCCAGCAGCTTGGCAGGGGGCAACACTGAAGCTTTCTTT
CDR3: CASSLAGGNTEAFF

V: TRBV7-3
D: -
size: -
J: TRBJ2-2
DNA: TGTGCCAGCAGCCGCGCGAACACCGGGGAGCTGTTTTTT
CDR3: CASSRANTGELFF

V: TRBV5-4
D: TRBD2
size: -
J: TRBJ2-7
DNA: TGTGCCAGCAGCCTATGGGGACTAGCGGGTTATTCCTACGAGCAGTACTTC
CDR3: CASSLWGLAGYSYEQYF

V: TRBV29-1
D: TRBD1
size: -
J: TRBJ2-5
DNA: TGCAGCACCGACAGGGAGTACCAAGAGACCCAGTACTTC
CDR3: CSTDREYQETQYF

V: TRBV20-1
D: TRBD2
size: -
J: TRBJ2-5
DNA: TGCAGTGCTAGTGCAGCGGGGGTCCAAGAGACCCAGTACTTC
CDR3: CSASAAGVQETQYF

V: TRBV5-1
D: TRBD1
size: -
J: TRBJ1-5
DNA: TGCGCCAGCAGCATCGGGACAGGGAACGGCAATCAGCCCCAGCATTTT
CDR3: CASSIGTGNGNQPQHF

V: TRBV27
D: -
size: -
J: TRBJ2-7
DNA: TGTGCCAGCAGTTCCCGTGATCGGGGAGGCGAGCAGTACTTC
CDR3: CASSSRDRGGEQYF

V: TRBV2
D: TRBD1
size: -
J: TRBJ1-2
DNA: TGTGCCAGCAGCGTACCCGGGACAGGGGGGGGCTACACCTTC
CDR3: CASSVPGTGGGYTF

V: TRBV6-5
D: -
size: -
J: TRBJ2-5
DNA: TGTGCCAGCAGCCTCGAAGAGACCCAGTACTTC
CDR3: CASSLEETQYF